This is a list of T cell receptor beta chains from one sample in a study of blood T cell repertoires in COVID-19. TCRdb's copy holds only in-frame clones and misses some; the assay was immunoSEQ multiplex PCR. The table includes 210,000 or so clones, approximately 84% detected once. The sequenced material came from PBMCs or T cells enriched from blood (not recorded which). All receptors derive from a man aged 55 to 70 who had recovered from COVID-19. The CDR3 runs from the conserved cysteine through the conserved F or W. A D gene is named only where the DNA matches it firmly. The listing skips clone size in some rows; elsewhere it reads once, few, many or a size class.

J gene	V gene	D gene	clone size	CDR3 length	CDR3 DNA	CDR3 protein
TRBJ2-7	TRBV2	TRBD1	NA	15	TGTGCCAGCAGTGAACTTACAGGGGGCTCCTACGAGCAGTACTTC	CASSELTGGSYEQYF
TRBJ2-1	TRBV7-9	NA	NA	13	TGTGCCAGCAGCAGGACTACTTACAATGAGCAGTTCTTC	CASSRTTYNEQFF
TRBJ2-4	TRBV5-5	NA	NA	13	TGTGCCAGCAGCTTGGGGGCCCAGGGCATTCAGTACTTC	CASSLGAQGIQYF
TRBJ2-5	TRBV2	NA	NA	15	TGTGCCAGCAGCCCGGCAGGTACTGAGCGGGAGACCCAGTACTTC	CASSPAGTERETQYF
TRBJ1-4	TRBV6-5	NA	NA	13	TGTGCCAGCAGTTTACGGGGGAATGAAAAACTGTTTTTT	CASSLRGNEKLFF
TRBJ1-2	TRBV24-1	TRBD1	NA	15	TGTGCCACCAGTGATGAGGGGGACAGGGAGAATGGCTACACCTTC	CATSDEGDRENGYTF
TRBJ1-6	TRBV12-3/TRBV12-4	NA	NA	13	TGTGCCAGCAGTTTGGGGGCAAATTCACCCCTCCACTTT	CASSLGANSPLHF
TRBJ1-6	TRBV7-2	NA	few	16	TGTGCCAGCAGCTTAGCCCCGGGATATTATAATTCACCCCTCCACTTT	CASSLAPGYYNSPLHF
TRBJ2-5	TRBV9	TRBD2	NA	16	TGTGCCAGCAGCCCCCCCCGGGCGGGGGGGACGGAGACCCAGTACTTC	CASSPPRAGGTETQYF
TRBJ1-1	TRBV2	TRBD1	NA	14	TGTGCCAGCAACCAACAGGGGTTGAACACTGAAGCTTTCTTT	CASNQQGLNTEAFF
TRBJ2-7	TRBV6-1	NA	NA	15	TGTGCCAGCAGTGAAGCGCCCCGGGGGATGGAAGAGCAGTACTTC	CASSEAPRGMEEQYF
TRBJ2-3	TRBV13	TRBD2	NA	18	TGTGCCAGCAGCTTAAGGACTAGCGGGGGCGCTAGCACAGATACGCAGTATTTT	CASSLRTSGGASTDTQYF
TRBJ1-5	TRBV7-8	NA	NA	15	TGTGCCAGCAGCTTAGGGTCGGTCCCGAATCAGCCCCAGCATTTT	CASSLGSVPNQPQHF
TRBJ1-2	TRBV6-5	NA	NA	13	TGTGCCAGCAGTTACTCGGGGGGCTATGGCTACACCTTC	CASSYSGGYGYTF
TRBJ1-1	TRBV2	TRBD1	NA	12	TGTGCCAGTGAGGGACAGGCCACTGAAGCTTTCTTT	CASEGQATEAFF
TRBJ1-5	TRBV19	TRBD1	NA	15	TGTGCCAGTAGTATAGGCGGACAGGGGAGTCAGCCCCAGCATTTT	CASSIGGQGSQPQHF
TRBJ2-3	TRBV7-8	TRBD2	NA	15	TGTGCCAGCAGCTTCTTAGCGGGGGCTGGGGATACGCAGTATTTT	CASSFLAGAGDTQYF
TRBJ1-1	TRBV5-1	NA	NA	14	TGCGCCAGCAGCTTGGGAGACGGGGGAACTGAAGCTTTCTTT	CASSLGDGGTEAFF
TRBJ2-1	TRBV6-4	TRBD2	NA	15	TGTGCCAGCAGTGATCAACTAGCGGGGGCTAATGAGCAGTTCTTC	CASSDQLAGANEQFF
TRBJ1-6	TRBV30	NA	once	17	TGTGCCTGGAGTGTCCCCCTGGGGAGCTCCTATAATTCACCCCTCCACTTT	CAWSVPLGSSYNSPLHF
TRBJ2-3	TRBV9	TRBD2	NA	17	TGTGCCAGCAGCGTAGCCGGGACTAGCGGGGGGGCAGATACGCAGTATTTT	CASSVAGTSGGADTQYF
TRBJ2-3	TRBV5-4	TRBD2	once	17	TGTGCCAGCAGCCTGAAACTAGCGGGGGGAGGCACAGATACGCAGTATTTT	CASSLKLAGGGTDTQYF
TRBJ1-2	TRBV6-5	NA	NA	14	TGTGCCAGCAGTTACTGGCCGATGGTCGGGGGCTACACCTTC	CASSYWPMVGGYTF
TRBJ2-7	TRBV19	TRBD1	NA	14	TGTGCCAGTAGTAGCGGGACAGGGGCATACGAGCAGTACTTC	CASSSGTGAYEQYF
TRBJ2-7	TRBV4-1	NA	NA	17	TGCGCCAGCAGCCAAGAAAGGACCGGACAGAGTCCCTACGAGCAGTACTTC	CASSQERTGQSPYEQYF
TRBJ2-6	TRBV5-5	TRBD1	NA	17	TGTGCCAGCAGCTCCGGGACAGGGGGCTCCGGGGCCAACGTCCTGACTTTC	CASSSGTGGSGANVLTF
TRBJ1-1	TRBV13	TRBD1	NA	14	TGTGCCAGCACCCGGACAGGGTCTGGCACTGAAGCTTTCTTT	CASTRTGSGTEAFF
TRBJ1-2	TRBV10-3	TRBD1	NA	14	TGTGCCATCAGTGAGTCCCAGGGGGAGCAAGGCTACACCTTC	CAISESQGEQGYTF
TRBJ2-3	TRBV29-1	TRBD2	NA	15	TGCAGCGCTGGGGGAAAGGGACTAGCGATAGATACGCAGTATTTT	CSAGGKGLAIDTQYF
TRBJ1-1	TRBV3-1/TRBV3-2	NA	few	14	TGTGCCAGCAGCTACAACCAGGGGTACACTGAAGCTTTCTTT	CASSYNQGYTEAFF
TRBJ2-7	TRBV2	NA	NA	12	TGTGCCAGCAGCAGGGATTTCAACGAGCAGTACTTC	CASSRDFNEQYF
TRBJ2-2	TRBV29-1	NA	few	13	TGCAGCGTCGACAGGACGAACACCGGGGAGCTGTTTTTT	CSVDRTNTGELFF
TRBJ1-2	TRBV30	NA	NA	14	TGTGCCTGGAGTGTAGCCGGGGAAGGCTATGGCTACACCTTC	CAWSVAGEGYGYTF
TRBJ1-2	TRBV10-1	NA	NA	15	TGCGCCAGCAGTCTGACAACACAATTTCCCTATGGCTACACCTTC	CASSLTTQFPYGYTF
TRBJ2-5	TRBV12-3/TRBV12-4	NA	NA	13	TGTGCCAGCAGTTTCAGGGCCCAAGAGACCCAGTACTTC	CASSFRAQETQYF
TRBJ1-1	TRBV29-1	NA	NA	12	TGCAGCGTTCGACAACGGAACACTGAAGCTTTCTTT	CSVRQRNTEAFF
TRBJ1-1	TRBV12-3/TRBV12-4	NA	NA	11	TGTGCCAGCAGCCGGGGTTCTGAAGCTTTCTTT	CASSRGSEAFF
TRBJ2-7	TRBV30	NA	NA	13	TGTGCCTGGAGTAGGTGGACATACTACGAGCAGTACTTC	CAWSRWTYYEQYF
TRBJ1-6	TRBV7-6	NA	NA	13	TGTGCCAGCCAGGGGACGGATAATTCACCCCTCCACTTT	CASQGTDNSPLHF